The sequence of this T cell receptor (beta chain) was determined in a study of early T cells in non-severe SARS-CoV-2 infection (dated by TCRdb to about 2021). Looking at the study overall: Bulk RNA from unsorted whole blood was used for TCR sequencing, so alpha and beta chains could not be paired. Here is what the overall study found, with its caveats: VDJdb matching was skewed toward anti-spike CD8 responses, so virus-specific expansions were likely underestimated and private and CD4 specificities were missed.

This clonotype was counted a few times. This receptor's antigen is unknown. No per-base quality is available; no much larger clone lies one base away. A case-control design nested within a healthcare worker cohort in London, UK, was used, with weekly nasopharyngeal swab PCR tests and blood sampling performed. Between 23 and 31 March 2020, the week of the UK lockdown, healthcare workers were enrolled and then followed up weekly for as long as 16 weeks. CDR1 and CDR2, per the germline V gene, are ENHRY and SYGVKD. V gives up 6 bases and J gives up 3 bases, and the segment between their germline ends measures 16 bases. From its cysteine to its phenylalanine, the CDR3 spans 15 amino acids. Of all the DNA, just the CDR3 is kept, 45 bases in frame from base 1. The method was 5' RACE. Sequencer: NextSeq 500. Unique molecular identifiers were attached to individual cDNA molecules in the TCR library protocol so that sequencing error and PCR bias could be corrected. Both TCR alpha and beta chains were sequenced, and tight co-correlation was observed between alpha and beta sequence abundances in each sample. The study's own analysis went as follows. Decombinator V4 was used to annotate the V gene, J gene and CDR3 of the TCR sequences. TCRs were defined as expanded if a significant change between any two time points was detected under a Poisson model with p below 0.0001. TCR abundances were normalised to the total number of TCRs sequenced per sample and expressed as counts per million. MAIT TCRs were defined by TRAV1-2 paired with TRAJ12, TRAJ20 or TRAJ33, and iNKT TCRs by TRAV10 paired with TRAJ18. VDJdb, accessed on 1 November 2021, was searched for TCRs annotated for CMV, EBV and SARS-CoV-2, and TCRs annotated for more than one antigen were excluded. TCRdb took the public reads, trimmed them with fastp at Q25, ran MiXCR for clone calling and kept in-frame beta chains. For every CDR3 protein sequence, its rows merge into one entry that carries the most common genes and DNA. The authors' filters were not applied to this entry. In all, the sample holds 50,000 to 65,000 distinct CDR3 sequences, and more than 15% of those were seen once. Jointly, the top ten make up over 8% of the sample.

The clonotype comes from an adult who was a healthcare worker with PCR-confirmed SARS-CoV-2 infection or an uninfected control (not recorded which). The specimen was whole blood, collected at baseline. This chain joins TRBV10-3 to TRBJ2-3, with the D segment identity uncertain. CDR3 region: CAISLGSSLTDTQYF. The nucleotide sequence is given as TGTGCCATCAGCTTAGGTAGTTCTTTGACAGATACGCAGTATTTT.